This TCR beta chain was captured by sequencing in a study of blood T cells in healthy people across ages. This clonotype has more than one count but fewer than ten. What it binds is not known. Findings and limits, study-wide: Per million T cells, TCR beta diversity dropped about linearly as age rose. Comparison with aged donors showed that long-lived donors had more naive CD4+ cells and higher diversity.

In each sample, at least 7 million PBMCs were isolated. Germline V gene sequence: CDR1 MDHEN, CDR2 SYDVKM. The ends were cut back, 1 base at V and 0 bases at J, with 9 bases in the middle. This CDR3 spans 15 amino acids. A second PCR, run for about 6 to 11 cycles, used a sample-barcoded 5' primer plus a J-beta primer mix. CDR3-containing paired-end reads numbered at least 2.5 million in each sample. Using its own MiXCR run on the 5' RACE reads, TCRdb lists one record per CDR3 protein. Of roughly 1,500,000 distinct CDR3 sequences listed, approximately 32% are singletons. This TCR was recovered from a woman between 25 and 40 years old in good health. Sequencing input: blood. This chain joins TRBV28 and TRBJ1-1, with D possibly matching TRBD1 (5 bases). This CDR3 is CASSLSPRVNTEAFF. CDR3 DNA: TGTGCCAGCAGTTTATCACCCAGGGTGAACACTGAAGCTTTCTTT.